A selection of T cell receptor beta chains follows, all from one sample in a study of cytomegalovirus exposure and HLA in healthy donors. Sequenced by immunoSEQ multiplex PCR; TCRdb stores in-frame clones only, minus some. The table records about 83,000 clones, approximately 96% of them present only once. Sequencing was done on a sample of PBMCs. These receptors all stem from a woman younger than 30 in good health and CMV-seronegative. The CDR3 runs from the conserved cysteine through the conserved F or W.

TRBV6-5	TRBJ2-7	CASSSSGSSSYEQYF
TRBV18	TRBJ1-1	CASSPPQGGRTEAFF
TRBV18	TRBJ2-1	CASSSLAGGNNEQFF
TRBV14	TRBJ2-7	CASSPRQGVSYEQYF
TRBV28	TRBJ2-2	CASSLPPSGGYTGELFF
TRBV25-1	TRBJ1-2	CASSGGDTNYGYTF
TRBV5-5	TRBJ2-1	CASSLGDETSRWIEQFF
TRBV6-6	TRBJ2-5	CASSYYRVRETQYF
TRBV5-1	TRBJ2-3	CASSSTGDTDTQYF
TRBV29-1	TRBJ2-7	CSVEKTSLGYEQYF
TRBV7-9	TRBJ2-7	CASSPQVYF
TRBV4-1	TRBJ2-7	CASSQEGQGGQYF
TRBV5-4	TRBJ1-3	CASNLGATIYF
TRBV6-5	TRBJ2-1	CASTELAGLDNEQFF
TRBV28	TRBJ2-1	CASSLLTGTGRYNEQFF
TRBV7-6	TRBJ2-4	CASSLGLAGPLAKNIQYF
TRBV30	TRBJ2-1	CAWSQLAETNEQFF
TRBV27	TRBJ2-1	CASTRTSGLMEYNEQFF
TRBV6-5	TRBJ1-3	CASSLQGRGGNTIYF
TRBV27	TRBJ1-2	CASSSSGTLYGYTF
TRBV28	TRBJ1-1	CASSLKIPVSAFF
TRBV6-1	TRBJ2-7	CASSDLAGQHYEQYF
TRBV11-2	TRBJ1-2	CASSMRQGTNYGYTF
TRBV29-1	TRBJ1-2	CSVPSARSGYTF
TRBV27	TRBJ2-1	CASSSIGSSYNEQFF
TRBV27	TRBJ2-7	CASSPPGTGSYEQYF
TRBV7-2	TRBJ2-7	CASSLAGTGINEQYF
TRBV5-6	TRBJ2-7	CASSSTPGLSGFTYEQYF
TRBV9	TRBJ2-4	CASSVAQEGNIQYF